This entry is about one TCR beta chain. In its sample, this clonotype was seen a few times. Its antigen is currently not known. No qualities accompany the bases; no much larger clone lies one base away. The sample belongs to a study of early T cells in non-severe SARS-CoV-2 infection (dated by TCRdb to about 2021). As for the study more broadly: Because TCR sequencing was done on bulk RNA from unsorted whole blood, the alpha and beta chains could not be paired.

Receptors were amplified or captured by 5' RACE. Sequencing took place on a NextSeq 500. To correct for sequencing error and PCR bias, the TCR library protocol tagged individual cDNA molecules with unique molecular identifiers. TCR alpha and beta chains were both sequenced, and the abundances of alpha and beta sequences in each sample were closely correlated with each other. On the study's bioinformatics: Decombinator V4 was used to annotate the V gene, J gene and CDR3 of the TCR sequences. TCRs were defined as expanded if a significant change between any two time points was detected under a Poisson model with p below 0.0001. TCR abundances were normalised to the total number of TCRs sequenced per sample and expressed as counts per million. VDJdb, accessed 1 November 2021, was searched for CMV, EBV and SARS-CoV-2 annotated TCRs, excluding TCRs annotated for multiple antigens. TCRdb applied fastp at Q25 and MiXCR to the public reads, then kept only in-frame beta chains. Identical CDR3 protein sequences are pooled into one entry, listed with their most common genes and DNA. It is TCRdb's table, rather than the study itself, that gives the V and J calls and clone size. The sample has fewer than 120,000 distinct CDR3 sequences on record, roughly 12% of them singletons. The top ten clonotypes cover approximately 4% of the sample.

This was a case-control study nested in a cohort of healthcare workers in London, UK, who had nasopharyngeal swab PCR tests and blood samples taken every week. Healthcare workers were recruited during the week of the UK lockdown, between 23 and 31 March 2020, and followed weekly for up to roughly 15 weeks. Summary of the overall study and its limitations: Matching against VDJdb was skewed toward anti-spike CD8 responses, likely underestimated virus-specific expansions, and missed private and CD4 specificities.

This TCR was recovered from an adult who was a healthcare worker with PCR-confirmed SARS-CoV-2 infection or an uninfected control (not recorded which). Source: whole blood, taken at baseline.

The CDR3: CATSDFPANYGYTF. The DNA is TGTGCCACCAGTGATTTCCCCGCTAACTATGGCTACACCTTC. The V and J genes are TRBV24-1 and TRBJ1-2, with the D segment identity uncertain. Including the terminal cysteine and phenylalanine, the CDR3 comprises 14 residues. The CDR3 DNA has 42 bases and is translated from base 1. CDR1 and CDR2 are read off the germline V gene as KGHDR and SFDVKD. The germline ends are 5 bases apart after V is trimmed by 1 base and J by 0 bases.